A single sample gave rise to the 7 T cell receptor beta chains below, sequenced in a study of blood T cell repertoires in COVID-19. Sequencing was performed with immunoSEQ multiplex PCR; in TCRdb, only in-frame clones are kept and a portion is missing. The sample includes some 180,000 clones, about 80% seen only once; the top ten take roughly 2%. Sequencing input: peripheral blood. The source is a woman aged 80 or over with acute or convalescent COVID-19.

The chain uses TRBV5-1 and TRBJ2-1, with 8 bases fitting TRBD1. The germline V gene has CDR1 SGHRS and CDR2 YFSETQ. V lost 3 bases, J lost 8 bases, and 7 bases stayed unmatched. The CDR3 is 14 amino acids. The CDR3 is CASSSGTGGHEQFF. The CDR3 nucleotides are TGCGCCAGCAGCTCCGGGACAGGCGGTCATGAGCAGTTCTTC.

The V gene is TRBV9, the J gene TRBJ1-2, with 7 bases lining up with TRBD1. The CDR3 runs to 18 residues. Per germline, CDR1 SGDLS and CDR2 YYNGEE. V lost 4 bases and J lost 0; bases outside the gene matches: 15. CDR3 sequence: CASSPRQGPRPPNYGYTF. CDR3 DNA: TGTGCCAGCAGCCCGCGACAGGGACCTCGCCCTCCTAACTATGGCTACACCTTC.

The count of this clone is one. CDR3 protein: CASSVRRGGEQYF. CDR3 nucleotide sequence: TGTGCCAGCAGTGTCAGACGAGGGGGCGAGCAGTACTTC. The chain links TRBV12-3 or TRBV12-4 to TRBJ2-7; possible D gene TRBD1, 6 bases. The V end lost 5 bases, the J end lost 6 bases, and 14 bases lay between the germline ends. This CDR3 has 13 amino acids.

The chain couples TRBV9 to TRBJ1-4; D remains ambiguous. This CDR3 comprises 15 residues. Looked up from germline, CDR1 is SGDLS and CDR2 is YYNGEE. Trimming left V 0 bases short and J 3 bases short, with 9 bases between. CDR3 sequence reads: CASSVGPGANEKLFF. The DNA of the CDR3 is TGTGCCAGCAGCGTAGGCCCAGGCGCTAATGAAAAACTGTTTTTT. The whole variable domain, filled in from reference TRBV9 and TRBJ1-4, reads DSGVTQTPKHLITATGQRVTLRCSPRSGDLSVYWYQQSLDQGLQFLIQYYNGEERAKGNILERFSAQQFPDLHSELNLSSLELGDSALYFCASSVGPGANEKLFFGSGTQLSVL.

This clone has a handful of counts. V and J are TRBV7-9 and TRBJ1-2; a weak D match, TRBD1 (6 bases). In germline, CDR1 is SEHNR, CDR2 FQNEAQ (reference sequence). Between the trimmed V and J ends, which lost 5 bases and 11 bases, there was a span of 15 bases. CDR3 length: 12 amino acids. The DNA of the CDR3 is TGTGCCAGCAGCCGGGACACTGTGAGGTACACCTTC. Translation: CASSRDTVRYTF.

This clone was seen many times. The V call is TRBV20-1, the J call TRBJ1-5; tentatively, D is TRBD1 (6 bases). V shed 8 bases and J shed 1 base, with 6 bases lying between them. The CDR3 has 11 amino acids. CDR1 and CDR2 (germline): DFQATT, SNEGSKA (reference sequence). The CDR3: CSTGSNQPQHF. CDR3 DNA sequence: TGCAGTACAGGGAGCAATCAGCCCCAGCATTTT.

The V call is TRBV9, the J call TRBJ1-3; 8 positions match TRBD1. After removal of 3 bases from V and 3 bases from J, the junction contained 5 bases not matched to a gene. CDR1 is SGDLS, CDR2 YYNGEE, per germline. This CDR3 region has 15 residues. CDR3: CASSGGTGVGNTIYF. The CDR3 nucleotides are TGTGCCAGCAGCGGGGGGACAGGAGTTGGAAACACCATATATTTT.